This entry lists 29 T cell receptor beta chains sequenced from one sample in a study of blood T cell repertoires in COVID-19. Assay used: immunoSEQ multiplex PCR; TCRdb lists only in-frame clones, some missing. This table has 150,000 to 200,000 clones, 80% to 90% appearing once. The sample taken for sequencing was peripheral blood. These TCRs come from a man over 45 with active or convalescent COVID-19.

V usage is TRBV7-2 and J usage is TRBJ1-2, with D perhaps matching TRBD1 (6 bases). CDR3 size: 14 residues. Germline loops: CDR1 SGHTA, CDR2 FQGNSA. The V and J ends lost 4 bases and 5 bases respectively, with 14 bases between them. The CDR3 nucleotides are TGTGCCAGCAGCTCGGACAGCAATACGTATGGCTACACCTTC. Translating it yields CASSSDSNTYGYTF.

This sequence joins TRBV3-1 (or the pseudogene TRBV3-2) and TRBJ1-1, with D perhaps TRBD1 (6 bases). In germline, CDR1 is LGHDT, CDR2 YNNKEL (reference sequence). V was pared by 0 bases and J by 4 bases, with 12 bases between. This CDR3 spans 15 amino acids. Written as DNA, the CDR3 is TGTGCCAGCAGCCAAGATGGGGGGGCTAGCACTGAAGCTTTCTTT. Amino acids: CASSQDGGASTEAFF.

This chain joins TRBV2 and TRBJ1-1; D not resolved. Trimming removed 4 bases at V and 0 bases at J, with 6 bases between. The CDR3 consists of 13 residues. Germline CDR1 and CDR2: SNHLY and FYNNEI. The CDR3 DNA reads as TGTGCCAGCAGTGCGGACTTGAACACTGAAGCTTTCTTT. As protein: CASSADLNTEAFF.

The chain is built from TRBV2 and TRBJ2-7, with D possibly matching TRBD2 (6 bases). This CDR3 spans 12 amino acids. Germline V lookup: CDR1 SNHLY, CDR2 FYNNEI. The germline V and J ends were trimmed by 10 bases and 3 bases, with 13 bases remaining between them. For the CDR3, the DNA is TGTGCCACTCGACTAGATGACTACGAGCAGTACTTC. It codes for CATRLDDYEQYF.

J is TRBJ2-7 and V is TRBV6-1, with no clear D. Looked up from germline, CDR1 is MNHNS and CDR2 is SASEGT. CDR3 size: 15 residues. V gave up 2 bases and J gave up 0 bases, with 11 bases separating them. The CDR3 nucleotides are TGTGCCAGCAGTGAATTAGTGACACTCTCCTACGAGCAGTACTTC. Translating gives CASSELVTLSYEQYF.

V and J are TRBV6-5 and TRBJ1-2; tentative D call: TRBD1 (6 bases). With 8 bases removed from V and 2 bases from J, the gap between germline ends came to 9 bases. The CDR3 runs to 12 residues. Germline CDR1 and CDR2: MNHEY and SVGAGI. The CDR3, as DNA: TGTGCCAGCGGGGGCCCAAACTATGGCTACACCTTC. Its protein is CASGGPNYGYTF.

This sequence joins TRBV12-5 and TRBJ2-3, with TRBD2 matching over 10 bases. Germline values: CDR1 LGHNT, CDR2 FRNRAP. The CDR3 is 17 amino acids. The V gene end was trimmed by 0 bases and the J gene end by 5 bases; junction bases not matched to a gene: 8. CDR3 DNA sequence: TGTGCTAGTGGTTTGGTACTGGAGCGGGGGGGCCAAGATACGCAGTATTTT. Protein product: CASGLVLERGGQDTQYF. Using reference TRBV12-5 and TRBJ2-3 for the parts outside the CDR3, the full variable domain is DARVTQTPRHKVTEMGQEVTMRCQPILGHNTVFWYRQTMMQGLELLAYFRNRAPLDDSGMPKDRFSAEMPDATLATLKIQPSEPRDSAVYFCASGLVLERGGQDTQYFGPGTRLTVL.

This chain links TRBV28 with TRBJ1-2; a possible D gene is TRBD1 (6 bases). Trimming shortened V by 7 bases and J by 2 bases, and 14 bases separated the two germline ends. Germline V gene lookup returns CDR1 MDHEN and CDR2 SYDVKM. This CDR3 region has 14 residues. As DNA, the CDR3 is TGTGCCAGCACCCTGACAGGCCGCAACTATGGCTACACCTTC. Translated: CASTLTGRNYGYTF.

The chain is built from TRBV4-1 and TRBJ2-2; 10 positions agree with TRBD2. Trimming removed 0 bases from V and 5 bases from J; junction bases left unmatched: 9. The CDR3 has 18 amino acids. Germline V gene lookup returns CDR1 MGHRA and CDR2 YSYEKL. CDR3 in amino acids: CASSQDERGGLETGELFF. For the CDR3, the DNA is TGCGCCAGCAGCCAAGATGAGCGGGGGGGCCTTGAGACCGGGGAGCTGTTTTTT.

This clone was found once. CDR3 amino acids: CASSLGSTGGTGELFF. Written as DNA, the CDR3 is TGTGCCAGCAGCTTAGGGTCGACAGGGGGAACCGGGGAGCTGTTTTTT. This chain joins TRBV7-9 and TRBJ2-2; 9 bases line up with TRBD1. V was pared by 1 base and J by 5 bases, with 5 bases of the junction left unmatched. Germline CDR1 and CDR2: SEHNR and FQNEAQ (reference sequence). The CDR3 totals 16 residues.

The J gene is TRBJ1-1, the V gene TRBV19; D is ambiguous. Germline CDR1 and CDR2: LNHDA and SQIVND (reference sequence). The CDR3 length is 13 residues. V gave up 0 bases and J gave up 6 bases, with 8 bases separating them. The CDR3 DNA sequence: TGTGCCAGTAGTATAGAACGGTACCCTGAAGCTTTCTTT. Protein product: CASSIERYPEAFF.

This clone was observed a few times. CDR3 coding DNA: TGTGCCAGCAGTCCCAACCGACAGGGACCGAATGAAAAACTGTTTTTT. This codes for CASSPNRQGPNEKLFF. The genes are TRBV6-2 or TRBV6-3 and TRBJ1-4; 7 bases fit TRBD1. Trimming removed 5 bases from V and 5 bases from J; junction bases left unmatched: 11. CDR3 length equals 16 residues. Germline values: CDR1 MNHEY, CDR2 SVGEGT.

This clone has a handful of counts. The rearrangement uses TRBV15 and TRBJ2-7, with D unclear. This CDR3 is 13 amino acids long. Trimming left V 3 bases short and J 2 bases short, with 8 bases between. The germline V gene has CDR1 LNHNV and CDR2 YYDKDF (reference sequence). CDR3 in amino acids: CATSRTSPYEQYF. The CDR3 coding sequence is TGTGCCACCAGCAGGACAAGTCCCTACGAGCAGTACTTC.

This chain uses TRBV10-3 with TRBJ1-5; D unresolved. Between the trimmed V and J ends, which lost 6 bases and 2 bases, there was a span of 14 bases. Germline CDR1 reads ENHRY; CDR2 reads SYGVKD. CDR3 length equals 15 residues. The CDR3 reads CAIRKEREGNQPQHF. DNA for the CDR3: TGTGCCATCAGAAAGGAGAGAGAGGGCAATCAGCCCCAGCATTTT.

This clone has a handful of counts. The chain has TRBV7-9 and TRBJ1-1; tentatively, D is TRBD1 (5 bases). This CDR3 is 14 amino acids long. V lost 2 bases, J lost 3 bases, and 10 bases lay in between. Germline CDR1 SEHNR, CDR2 FQNEAQ (reference sequence). CDR3 region: CASSLLQGDTEAFF. The DNA of the CDR3 is TGTGCCAGCAGCTTACTGCAGGGTGACACTGAAGCTTTCTTT.

This chain connects TRBV7-2 to TRBJ1-2; D perhaps matches TRBD1 (6 bases). Trimming cost V 5 bases and J 8 bases, with 15 bases left between them. Germline V lookup: CDR1 SGHTA, CDR2 FQGNSA. This CDR3 has 13 amino acids. The CDR3 DNA sequence: TGTGCCAGCAGCGCCCGGGGGGCGCGGGGCTACACCTTC. Protein: CASSARGARGYTF.

V usage is TRBV4-1 and J usage is TRBJ1-2, with D possibly matching TRBD1 (6 bases). Looked up from germline, CDR1 is MGHRA and CDR2 is YSYEKL. CDR3 size: 14 residues. V shed 2 bases and J shed 4 bases, with 11 bases lying between them. CDR3 in amino acids: CASSQPGEGYGYTF. In nucleotides, the CDR3 is TGCGCCAGCAGCCAACCAGGGGAGGGCTATGGCTACACCTTC.

This chain connects TRBV7-2 to TRBJ2-5, with 7 bases that match TRBD2. Germline V gene sequence: CDR1 SGHTA, CDR2 FQGNSA. V was pared by 5 bases and J by 0 bases, with 3 bases of the junction left unmatched. The CDR3 spans 14 residues. This CDR3 reads CASSPGGNQETQYF. The CDR3 DNA sequence: TGTGCCAGCAGCCCCGGGGGGAACCAAGAGACCCAGTACTTC.

This clone has only one observation. At the DNA level, this CDR3 is encoded by other sequences in the same sample as well. The rearrangement uses TRBV6-5 and TRBJ1-2; a possible D gene is TRBD1 (6 bases). From germline, CDR1 is MNHEY and CDR2 SVGAGI. V was shortened by 5 bases and J by 5 bases, with 9 bases between the two germline ends. The CDR3 runs 12 residues. The CDR3 DNA reads as TGTGCCAGCAGTCCGAGGGGGTATGGCTACACCTTC. As protein: CASSPRGYGYTF.

This chain's CDR3 is CASSPRTGTQETQYF. CDR3 bases: TGTGCCAGCAGCCCCCGGACAGGGACCCAAGAGACCCAGTACTTC. The chain has TRBV9 and TRBJ2-5; TRBD1 agrees at 8 bases. The V gene end was trimmed by 4 bases and the J gene end by 1 base; junction bases not matched to a gene: 6. In germline, CDR1 is SGDLS, CDR2 YYNGEE. The CDR3 has 15 amino acids.

This sequence joins TRBV9 and TRBJ2-1; 8 bases are shared with TRBD2. J lost 4 bases, V lost 0 bases, and 3 bases had no gene match. The CDR3 has 15 amino acids. Germline V gene sequence: CDR1 SGDLS, CDR2 YYNGEE. The CDR3 reads CASSVGTSGYNEQFF. Here the CDR3 DNA reads TGTGCCAGCAGCGTAGGTACTAGCGGATACAATGAGCAGTTCTTC.

The chain joins TRBV29-1 to TRBJ2-1; 13 positions match TRBD2. There are 16 residues in the CDR3. V dropped 2 bases and J dropped 4; count of bases not matched to a gene: 5. The germline V gene encodes CDR1 SQVTM and CDR2 ANQGSEA. Written as DNA, the CDR3 is TGCAGCGTTGAACTCGGACTAGCGGGAGTTTACAATGAGCAGTTCTTC. Translated: CSVELGLAGVYNEQFF.

The rearrangement uses TRBV24-1 and TRBJ2-5, with TRBD1 identical over 9 bases. Germline values: CDR1 KGHDR, CDR2 SFDVKD. CDR3 size: 15 residues. Losses at the gene ends were 4 bases for V and 3 bases for J; bases not matched to a gene: 5. CDR3 amino acids: CATSDEGQGKETQYF. The CDR3 DNA is TGTGCCACCAGTGACGAGGGACAGGGAAAAGAGACCCAGTACTTC.

The chain joins TRBV6-5 to TRBJ2-1; D is perhaps TRBD2 (6 bases). Deletions cut 7 bases from V and 6 bases from J, with 19 bases between. The CDR3 has 15 residues. Per germline, CDR1 MNHEY and CDR2 SVGAGI. The CDR3 nucleotides are TGTGCCAGCACCCCGCCAGAGGGACTTGGCAATGAGCAGTTCTTC. Translated: CASTPPEGLGNEQFF.

J is TRBJ2-3 and V is TRBV9, with D perhaps matching TRBD2 (6 bases). CDR3 length: 15 residues. Trimming stripped 3 bases from V and 5 bases from J, with 16 bases between. Germline CDR1 reads SGDLS; CDR2 reads YYNGEE. In DNA, the CDR3 is TGTGCCAGCAGCGCCCGGGACTGGATCCAAGATACGCAGTATTTT. Translated: CASSARDWIQDTQYF.

The chain employs TRBV5-1 and TRBJ2-1; TRBD2 agrees at 10 bases. This CDR3 comprises 15 residues. CDR1 is SGHRS, CDR2 YFSETQ, per germline. V lost 0 bases, J lost 9 bases, and 6 bases stayed unmatched. Here the CDR3 reads CASSLVLAGGVEQFF. CDR3 in DNA: TGCGCCAGCAGCTTGGTGTTAGCGGGGGGTGTTGAGCAGTTCTTC.

The chain recombines TRBV28 with TRBJ1-3; D not resolved. Trimming stripped 9 bases from V and 1 base from J, with 7 bases between. The CDR3 totals 12 residues. Germline V lookup: CDR1 MDHEN, CDR2 SYDVKM. CDR3 bases: TGTGCCAGTCGGGAGTCTGGAAACACCATATATTTT. This translates into CASRESGNTIYF. The whole variable domain, remainder taken from reference TRBV28 and TRBJ1-3, is DVKVTQSSRYLVKRTGEKVFLECVQDMDHENMFWYRQDPGLGLRLIYFSYDVKMKEKGDIPEGYSVSREKKERFSLILESASTNQTSMYLCASRESGNTIYFGEGSWLTVV.

The rearrangement links TRBV3-1 (or the pseudogene TRBV3-2) to TRBJ2-7, with 9 bases lining up with TRBD2. Per germline, CDR1 LGHDT and CDR2 YNNKEL (reference sequence). This CDR3 comprises 16 residues. Trimming at V came to 8 bases and at J to 4 bases, leaving 15 bases not matched to a gene. The chain's CDR3 is CASHPSLGTSFYEQYF. The CDR3 region has the DNA TGTGCCAGCCATCCTAGTCTGGGGACTAGCTTTTACGAGCAGTACTTC.

This chain connects TRBV19 to TRBJ1-4; 10 positions match TRBD1. V lost 3 bases to trimming and J lost 0 bases; unmatched junction nucleotides: 13. The CDR3 contains 20 residues. Germline V gene data show CDR1 as LNHDA and CDR2 as SQIVND (reference sequence). The CDR3 is CASSIGPLWTGGSTNEKLFF. The CDR3 DNA reads TGTGCCAGTAGTATTGGACCTCTCTGGACAGGGGGTTCAACTAATGAAAAACTGTTTTTT.